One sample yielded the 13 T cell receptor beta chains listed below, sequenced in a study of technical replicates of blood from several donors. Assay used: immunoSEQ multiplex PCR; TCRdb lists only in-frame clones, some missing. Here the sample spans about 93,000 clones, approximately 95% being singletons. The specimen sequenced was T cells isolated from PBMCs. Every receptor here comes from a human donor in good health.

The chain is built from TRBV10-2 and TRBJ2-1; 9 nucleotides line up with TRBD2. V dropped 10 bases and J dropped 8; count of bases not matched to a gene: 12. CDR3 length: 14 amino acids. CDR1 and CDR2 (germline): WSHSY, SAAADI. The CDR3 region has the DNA TGCGCCACCAAACCGGGCGGGAGGGCACATGAGCAGTTCTTC. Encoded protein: CATKPGGRAHEQFF.

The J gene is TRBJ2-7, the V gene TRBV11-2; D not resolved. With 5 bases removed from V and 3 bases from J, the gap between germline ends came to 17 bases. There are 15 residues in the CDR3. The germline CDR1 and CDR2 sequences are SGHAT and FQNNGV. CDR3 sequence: CASSLAATDLYEQYF. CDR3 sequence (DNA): TGTGCCAGCAGCCTGGCAGCCACAGACCTCTACGAGCAGTACTTC.

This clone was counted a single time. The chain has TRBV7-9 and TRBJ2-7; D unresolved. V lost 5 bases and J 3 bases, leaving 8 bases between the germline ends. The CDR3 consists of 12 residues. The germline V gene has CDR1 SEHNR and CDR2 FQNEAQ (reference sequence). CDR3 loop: CASSPPSYEQYF. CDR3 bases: TGTGCCAGCAGCCCCCCTAGCTACGAGCAGTACTTC.

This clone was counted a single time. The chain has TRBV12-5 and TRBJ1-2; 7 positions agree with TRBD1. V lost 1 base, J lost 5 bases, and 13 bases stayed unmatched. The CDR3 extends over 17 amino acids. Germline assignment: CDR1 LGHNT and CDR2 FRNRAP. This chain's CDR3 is CASGLGTRDSQLYGYTF. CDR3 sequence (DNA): TGTGCTAGTGGTTTGGGAACTCGGGACAGCCAGCTGTATGGCTACACCTTC.

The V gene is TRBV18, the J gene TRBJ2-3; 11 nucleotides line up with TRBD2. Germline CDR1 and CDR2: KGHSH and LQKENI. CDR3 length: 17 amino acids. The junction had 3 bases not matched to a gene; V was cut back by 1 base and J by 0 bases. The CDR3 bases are TGTGCCAGCTCACCACGTAGCGGGAGGGCCAGCACAGATACGCAGTATTTT. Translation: CASSPRSGRASTDTQYF.

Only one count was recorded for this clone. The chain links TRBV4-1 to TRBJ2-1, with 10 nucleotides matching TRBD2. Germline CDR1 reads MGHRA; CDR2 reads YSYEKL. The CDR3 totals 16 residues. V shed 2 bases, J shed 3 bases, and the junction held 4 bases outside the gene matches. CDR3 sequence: CASSQPTSGHYNEQFF. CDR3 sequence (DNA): TGCGCCAGCAGCCAACCGACTAGCGGGCACTACAATGAGCAGTTCTTC.

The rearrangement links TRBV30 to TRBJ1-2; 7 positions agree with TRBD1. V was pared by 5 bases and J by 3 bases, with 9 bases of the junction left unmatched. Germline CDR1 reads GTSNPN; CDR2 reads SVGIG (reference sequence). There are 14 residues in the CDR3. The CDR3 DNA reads TGTGCCTGGGGCCGATTGACAGGGCACTATGGCTACACCTTC. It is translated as CAWGRLTGHYGYTF.

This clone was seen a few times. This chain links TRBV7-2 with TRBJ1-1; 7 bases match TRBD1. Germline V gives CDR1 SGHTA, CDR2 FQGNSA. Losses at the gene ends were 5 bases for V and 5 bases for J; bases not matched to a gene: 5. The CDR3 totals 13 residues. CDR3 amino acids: CASSKQGSTEAFF. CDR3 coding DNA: TGTGCCAGCAGCAAACAGGGGTCGACTGAAGCTTTCTTT. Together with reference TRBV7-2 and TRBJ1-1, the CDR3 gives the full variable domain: GAGVSQSPSNKVTEKGKDVELRCDPISGHTALYWYRQSLGQGLEFLIYFQGNSAPDKSGLPSDRFSAERTGGSVSTLTIQRTQQEDSAVYLCASSKQGSTEAFFGQGTRLTVV.

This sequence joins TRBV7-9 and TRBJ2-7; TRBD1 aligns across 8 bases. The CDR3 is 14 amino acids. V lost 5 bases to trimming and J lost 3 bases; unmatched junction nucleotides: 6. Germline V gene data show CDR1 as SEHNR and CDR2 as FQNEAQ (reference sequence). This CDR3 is CASSRGQEGYEQYF. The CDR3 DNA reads TGTGCCAGCAGCCGGGGACAGGAAGGCTACGAGCAGTACTTC. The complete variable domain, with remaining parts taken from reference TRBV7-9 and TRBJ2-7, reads DTGVSQNPRHKITKRGQNVTFRCDPISEHNRLYWYRQTLGQGPEFLTYFQNEAQLEKSRLLSDRFSAERPKGSFSTLEIQRTEQGDSAMYLCASSRGQEGYEQYFGPGTRLTVT.

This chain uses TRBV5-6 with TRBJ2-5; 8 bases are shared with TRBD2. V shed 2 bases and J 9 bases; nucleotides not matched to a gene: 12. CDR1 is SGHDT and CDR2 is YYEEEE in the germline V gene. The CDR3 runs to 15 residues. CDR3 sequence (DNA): TGTGCCAGCAGCTTCGGGGGACCAGCGGGAGTATCCCAGTACTTC. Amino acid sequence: CASSFGGPAGVSQYF.

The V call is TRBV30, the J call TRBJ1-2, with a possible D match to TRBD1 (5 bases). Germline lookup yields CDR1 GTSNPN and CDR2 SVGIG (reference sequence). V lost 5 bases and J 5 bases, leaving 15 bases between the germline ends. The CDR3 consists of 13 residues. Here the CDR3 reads CAWATGLGYGYTF. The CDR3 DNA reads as TGTGCCTGGGCCACAGGCCTAGGGTATGGCTACACCTTC.

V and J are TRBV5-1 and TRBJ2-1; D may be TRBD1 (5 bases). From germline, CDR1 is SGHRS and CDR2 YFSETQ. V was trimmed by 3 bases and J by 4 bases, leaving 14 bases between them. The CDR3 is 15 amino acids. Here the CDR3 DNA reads TGCGCCAGCAGCTCAGGACAAGGGATATACAATGAGCAGTTCTTC. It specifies CASSSGQGIYNEQFF.

CDR3 coding DNA: TGCGCCAGCAGCTTGAGCGGACTGAACACTGAAGCTTTCTTT. This sequence encodes CASSLSGLNTEAFF. V usage is TRBV5-1 and J usage is TRBJ1-1; no clear D. There are 14 residues in the CDR3. Germline assignment: CDR1 SGHRS and CDR2 YFSETQ. The ends were cut back, 1 base at V and 0 bases at J, with 7 bases in the middle.